A single sample is the source of the 7 T cell receptor beta chains below, sequenced in a study of monozygotic twins with inflammatory bowel disease. TCRdb reprocessed the 5' RACE reads and reports one entry per CDR3 protein, with no DNA. The sample data list 400,000 to 500,000 distinct CDR3 sequences. The sample comprised blood. Receptors were obtained from a human donor with ulcerative colitis or Crohn's disease, or a healthy co-twin of an affected twin (not recorded which).

The chain is built from TRBV3-1 and TRBJ2-5; there is no DNA to check the TCRdb D call of TRBD2. The CDR3 totals 19 residues. The germline gives CDR1 LGHDT, CDR2 YNNKEL (reference sequence). The CDR3 loop reads CASSHLSTYKRKYQETQYF.

The rearrangement uses TRBV5-1 and TRBJ2-7; the D gene TCRdb calls, TRBD1, cannot be checked with no DNA. From germline, CDR1 is SGHRS and CDR2 YFSETQ. This CDR3 is 17 amino acids long. The chain's CDR3 is CASSLISTGTSPYEQYF.

The chain combines TRBV6-1 with TRBJ2-1; TCRdb gives TRBD1 as the D gene, but with no DNA this cannot be confirmed. The CDR3 totals 15 residues. Germline CDR1 is MNHNS and CDR2 is SASEGT. The CDR3 reads CASSEQVTGYNEQFF.

V usage is TRBV29-1 and J usage is TRBJ1-1; TCRdb indicates TRBD1, and absent DNA this call remains unverified. The CDR3 sequence is 13 residues long. Germline V gives CDR1 SQVTM, CDR2 ANQGSEA. The CDR3 here is CSASEGGNTEAFF.

The chain carries TRBV9 and TRBJ2-7; TCRdb's D call of TRBD1 is untestable without DNA. Per germline, CDR1 SGDLS and CDR2 YYNGEE. CDR3 length: 14 amino acids. The CDR3 reads CASSAQGWGYEQYF. Full variable domain (outside the CDR3, taken from reference TRBV9 and TRBJ2-7): DSGVTQTPKHLITATGQRVTLRCSPRSGDLSVYWYQQSLDQGLQFLIQYYNGEERAKGNILERFSAQQFPDLHSELNLSSLELGDSALYFCASSAQGWGYEQYFGPGTRLTVT.

The rearrangement uses TRBV29-1 and TRBJ2-3. This CDR3 contains 12 residues. Germline loops: CDR1 SQVTM, CDR2 ANQGSEA. CDR3 in amino acids: CSVETSADTQYF.

The chain uses TRBV4-3 and TRBJ2-5; TCRdb returns TRBD1, unconfirmable since there is no DNA. Germline V gives CDR1 LGHNA, CDR2 YSLEER. The CDR3 totals 18 residues. The CDR3 sequence: CASSQGGTGGVGWETQYF.